The 2 T cell receptor beta chains listed next were all sequenced from one sample in a study of T cell responses to AZD1222 COVID-19 vaccine. Assay used: immunoSEQ multiplex PCR; TCRdb lists only in-frame clones, some missing. Altogether some 130,000 clones are present, 92% being singletons, with the ten largest covering roughly 3.4%. The sample here was peripheral blood, taken 28 days after the second AZD1222 dose. All receptors derive from an adult who received the AZD1222 COVID-19 vaccine.

The V gene is TRBV5-5, the J gene TRBJ1-4; D remains unclear. This CDR3 region has 18 residues. Germline V gives CDR1 SGHKS, CDR2 YYEKEE (reference sequence). The V end was cut by 2 bases, the J end by 3 bases, with 20 bases between. CDR3 sequence reads: CASSLTAHRSAANEKLFF. The CDR3 region has the DNA TGTGCCAGCAGCTTAACAGCCCATCGCAGCGCGGCTAATGAAAAACTGTTTTTT.

This chain uses TRBV9 with TRBJ2-7; D uncertain. CDR3 length: 13 residues. V gave up 3 bases and J gave up 5 bases, with 12 bases separating them. From germline, CDR1 is SGDLS and CDR2 YYNGEE. The CDR3 region is CASSAPPRNEQYF. Here the CDR3 DNA reads TGTGCCAGCAGCGCCCCCCCTCGGAACGAGCAGTACTTC.